The 14 T cell receptor beta chains below were found in one sample sequenced in a study of T cells in women clearing cervical HPV infection. Profiling relied on immunoSEQ multiplex PCR, and the TCRdb table lists in-frame clones only, not all of them. This sample's clone table lists tens of thousands of clones. Sequencing was done on a sample of blood buffy coat. The receptor source for this set is a woman between 18 and 69 years old with a cervical HPV16 infection that either progressed to CIN3+ or cleared (not recorded which).

Concerning this clone itself: The read is 3 residues too short to cover the CDR3 end, so that end is filled in from the germline J gene. The chain is built from TRBV5-1 and TRBJ1-5, with TRBD1 identical over 7 bases. There are 18 residues in the CDR3. Looked up from germline, CDR1 is SGHRS and CDR2 is YFSETQ. Unmatched junction bases numbered 19, after V lost 2 bases and J lost 8 bases. This chain's CDR3 is CASSFLPGTANTLEPQHF. Incomplete CDR3 DNA: TGCGCCAGCAGCTTCCTCCCCGGGACAGCGAATACGCTTGAGCCC. Using reference TRBV5-1 and TRBJ1-5 for the parts outside the CDR3, the full variable domain is KAGVTQTPRYLIKTRGQQVTLSCSPISGHRSVSWYQQTPGQGLQFLFEYFSETQRNKGNFPGRFSGRQFSNSRSEMNVSTLELGDSALYLCASSFLPGTANTLEPQHFGDGTRLSIL.

Details on this clone: The read gets to within 3 residues of the CDR3 end, and the germline J gene fills in the rest. This sequence joins TRBV7-3 and TRBJ2-1, with 7 bases matching TRBD2. The CDR3 extends over 14 amino acids. CDR1 is SGHTA, CDR2 FQGTGA, per germline. Germline trimming cut 2 bases from V and 8 bases from J; bases unmatched to any gene: 6. The part of the CDR3 DNA that was read is TGTGCCAGCAGCTTAGGCGGGGGTATGGATGAG. Protein product: CASSLGGGMDE. The whole CDR3 sequence reads CASSLGGGMDEQFF. The full variable domain, with the rest looked up from reference TRBV7-3 and TRBJ2-1, is GAGVSQTPSNKVTEKGKYVELRCDPISGHTALYWYRQSLGQGPEFLIYFQGTGAADDSGLPNDRFFAVRPEGSVSTLKIQRTERGDSAVYLCASSLGGGMDEQFFGPGTRLTVL.

In the case of this clone: The read falls 3 residues short of the CDR3 end, and the missing part is taken from the germline J gene. The genes are TRBV6-1 and TRBJ1-5; D uncertain. CDR1 and CDR2 from the germline V gene are MNHNS and SASEGT. The CDR3 contains 13 residues. Trimming cost V 2 bases and J 1 base, with 3 bases left between them. CDR3 sequence: CASSERSNQPQHF. The DNA read from the CDR3 is TGTGCCAGCAGTGAACGGAGCAATCAGCCC.

As regards this clone: The DNA ends 3 residues before the CDR3 does, and the rest of the CDR3 is filled in from the germline J gene. The rearrangement joins TRBV11-2 to TRBJ2-3; no firm D call. Trimming removed 0 bases at V and 4 bases at J, with 2 bases between. Per germline, CDR1 SGHAT and CDR2 FQNNGV. The CDR3 has 12 amino acids. The sequenced CDR3 bases are TGTGCCAGCAGCTTAGACTCAGATACG. Translating it yields CASSLDSDT. The full CDR3 protein is CASSLDSDTQYF. The full variable domain, its missing parts supplied by reference TRBV11-2 and TRBJ2-3, is EAGVAQSPRYKIIEKRQSVAFWCNPISGHATLYWYQQILGQGPKLLIQFQNNGVVDDSQLPKDRFSAERLKGVDSTLKIQPAKLEDSAVYLCASSLDSDTQYFGPGTRLTVL.

As concerns this clone: One end of the junction varies from germline; a read error may be responsible. The sequence runs out 3 residues before the end of the CDR3; the remainder is reconstructed from the germline J gene. The sample has other DNA sequences that encode this CDR3 too. This chain links TRBV6-1 with TRBJ1-1; 7 positions match TRBD1. The germline V gene has CDR1 MNHNS and CDR2 SASEGT. There are 15 residues in the CDR3. CDR3 amino acids: CASSEGQVGNTEAFF. Partial CDR3 DNA: TGTGCCAGCAGCGAAGGACAGGTCGGGAACACTGAA.

In regard to this clone: The sequenced fragment ends 3 residues before the CDR3 boundary, so the rest is inferred from the germline J gene. The chain employs TRBV7-8 and TRBJ2-1, with 10 bases matching TRBD1. This CDR3 has 17 amino acids. Germline assignment: CDR1 SGHVS and CDR2 FQNEAQ. Germline trimming cut 2 bases from V and 4 bases from J; bases unmatched to any gene: 8. Incomplete CDR3 DNA: TGTGCCAGCAGCTTAAGAACCGGGACAGGGGATTACAATGAG. Translation gives CASSLRTGTGDYNE. The complete CDR3 reads CASSLRTGTGDYNEQFF.

Note on this clone: The CDR3 extends 3 residues past the end of the read, so its final part is completed from the germline J gene. The chain recombines TRBV5-1 with TRBJ1-5; no clear D gene. CDR1 SGHRS and CDR2 YFSETQ come from the germline V gene. Between the trimmed V and J ends, which lost 4 bases and 0 bases, there was a span of 17 bases. The CDR3 contains 17 residues. This chain's CDR3 is CASSPEAADVSNQPQHF. The DNA read from the CDR3 is TGCGCCAGCAGCCCGGAGGCGGCAGATGTTAGCAATCAGCCC.

Comment on this clone: Read data end 3 residues before the CDR3 end; the end is taken from the germline J gene. This chain links TRBV5-6 with TRBJ1-2; 7 bases align to TRBD1. The CDR3 contains 13 residues. Germline values: CDR1 SGHDT, CDR2 YYEEEE. The sequenced CDR3 bases are TGTGCCAGCAGCCTGGGACAGTCGGGCGGC. It yields the protein CASSLGQSGG. The full CDR3 sequence reads CASSLGQSGGYTF.

Comments on this clone: The read terminates 3 residues ahead of where the CDR3 ends, so the germline J gene completes it. The chain uses TRBV28 and TRBJ1-2; D might be TRBD1 (5 bases). The CDR3 loop spans 13 amino acids. CDR1 is MDHEN, CDR2 SYDVKM, per germline. Trimming left V 2 bases short and J 5 bases short, with 9 bases between. This CDR3 is CASSLRGAYGYTF. The CDR3 bases that were read are TGTGCCAGCAGTTTAAGAGGGGCGTATGGC.

Worth noting for this clone: The read terminates 3 residues before the CDR3 end, so the remaining end is supplied by the germline J gene. The chain combines TRBV5-1 with TRBJ1-6, with D possibly matching TRBD1 (6 bases). Trimming stripped 4 bases from V and 7 bases from J, with 15 bases between. Germline CDR1 reads SGHRS; CDR2 reads YFSETQ. This CDR3 is built from 15 residues. The CDR3 here is CASSPRQARNSPLHF. The sequenced CDR3 bases are TGCGCCAGCAGCCCACGACAGGCCAGAAATTCACCC.

Note on this clone: With the read ending 3 residues before the CDR3 end, the germline J gene is used to fill in that end. The rearrangement joins TRBV19 to TRBJ1-1; D is ambiguous. The germline CDR1 and CDR2 sequences are LNHDA and SQIVND (reference sequence). CDR3 length: 12 amino acids. The V end was cut by 5 bases, the J end by 0 bases, with 4 bases between. CDR3 loop: CASSQLNTEAFF. The part of the CDR3 DNA that was read is TGTGCCAGTAGTCAGTTGAACACTGAA.

CDR3 DNA, as far as it was read: TGTGCCATCAGTGAGTCGGGACAGTATTACGAG. This translates into CAISESGQYYE. The CDR3 as a whole reads CAISESGQYYEQYF. The chain combines TRBV10-3 with TRBJ2-7; the match to TRBD1 covers 7 bases. The read stops 3 residues short of the end of the CDR3; the missing end is completed from the germline J gene. The J segment lost 4 bases and the V segment lost 0 bases, leaving 3 bases of the junction unmatched. The CDR3 runs 14 residues. Germline V lookup: CDR1 ENHRY, CDR2 SYGVKD.

Note on this clone: Read coverage stops 3 residues before the CDR3 terminus; the germline J gene supplies the remainder. The rearrangement links TRBV30 to TRBJ1-2; weak D call: TRBD1 (5 bases). This CDR3 contains 13 residues. The V and J ends lost 0 bases and 3 bases respectively, with 8 bases between them. Germline V lookup: CDR1 GTSNPN, CDR2 SVGIG (reference sequence). Incomplete CDR3 DNA: TGTGCCTGGAGTGTACAGGTGTACTATGGC. It translates to CAWSVQVYYG. The whole CDR3 is CAWSVQVYYGYTF.

Worth noting for this clone: The sequence runs out 3 residues before the end of the CDR3; the remainder is reconstructed from the germline J gene. This sequence joins TRBV6-1 and TRBJ1-2; possibly TRBD1 for D (5 bases). The CDR3 loop spans 13 amino acids. With 3 bases removed from V and 6 bases from J, the gap between germline ends came to 11 bases. The V gene's germline CDR1 is MNHNS and CDR2 SASEGT. CDR3 DNA (partial): TGTGCCAGCAGTGACCGCAGGGTCCATGGC. Translated, it gives CASSDRRVHG. The complete CDR3 protein is CASSDRRVHGYTF.